The clone carrying this T cell receptor beta chain was counted many times. Its matching antigen is unknown. The data stem from a study of response to subunit inactivated influenza vaccine. Germline assignment: CDR1 KGHSH and CDR2 LQKENI. CDR3 length: 14 residues. The ends lost 3 bases at V and 10 bases at J; junction bases unmatched: 5. General observations from the study: Few additional T cells are recruited per seasonal influenza vaccination, authors suggested.

TCRdb used MiXCR to reprocess the RT-PCR reads, holding one entry per CDR3 protein. The profile shows about 500,000 distinct CDR3 sequences, 16% of them singletons. The clonotype was recovered from a man aged 45 to 70 who received an inactivated influenza vaccine. Sequencing used CD4+ T cells sorted from PBMCs, obtained around 25 months after vaccination. The chain joins TRBV18 to TRBJ2-1; the match to TRBD1 covers 11 bases. The CDR3 protein is CASSPGQGGREQFF. The CDR3, as DNA: TGTGCCAGCTCACCGGGACAGGGGGGACGAGAGCAGTTCTTC.